The 7 T cell receptor beta chains listed next were all sequenced from one sample in a study of CD8+ T cells in alopecia areata. Treatment indicated: oral pan-JAK inhibitor, 5-10 mg twice daily. Sequencing used cDNA as its template, made by extracting RNA and reverse transcribing it. Libraries were prepared by immunoSEQ multiplex PCR; TCRdb keeps only in-frame clonotypes and omits some of them. Among 200,000 or so clones listed, roughly 60% were seen once. This specimen was CD4+ T cells sorted from blood, taken at week 24, from a patient treated with tofacitinib. The receptor set was obtained from a human donor with alopecia areata.

In its sample, this clone was seen a few times. The chain employs TRBV29-1 and TRBJ2-1, with D perhaps being TRBD1 or TRBD2 (5 bases each). Trimming took 3 bases from V and 10 from J, leaving 13 bases between them. The CDR3 covers 12 residues. Germline V gene lookup returns CDR1 SQVTM and CDR2 ANQGSEA. CDR3 protein: CSVEGSWGEQFF. For the CDR3, the DNA is TGCAGCGTTGAGGGCAGCTGGGGGGAGCAGTTCTTC.

This chain uses TRBV28 with TRBJ2-5, with D uncertain. CDR3 length: 13 amino acids. Germline lookup yields CDR1 MDHEN and CDR2 SYDVKM. The germline V and J ends were trimmed by 5 bases and 2 bases, with 9 bases remaining between them. The CDR3 sequence is CASSQPPQETQYF. As DNA, the CDR3 is TGTGCCAGCAGTCAACCTCCACAAGAGACCCAGTACTTC.

This clone was picked up many times. The chain couples TRBV7-7 to TRBJ1-3, with D possibly TRBD1 on 5 matching bases. This CDR3 is 15 amino acids long. Germline V gene data show CDR1 as SSHAT and CDR2 as FNYEAQ (reference sequence). Trimming took off 1 base at V and 2 bases at J, with 9 bases between the two ends. In nucleotides, the CDR3 is TGTGCCAGCAGCTTAGGCCCGGGGGCTGGAAACACCATATATTTT. Translating gives CASSLGPGAGNTIYF.

Concerning this clone itself: One junction end does not reproduce the germline sequence, and a read error may be involved. The chain is built from TRBV28 and TRBJ2-7; 9 bases match TRBD1. The germline CDR1 and CDR2 sequences are MDHEN and SYDVKM. The CDR3 has 12 amino acids. The CDR3 DNA is TGTGCCAGCAGTTCTGGGACAGGGCGTTCTTCCTTC. Its protein is CASSSGTGRSSF.

The CDR3 loop reads CSVDPDRNYGYTF. In DNA form, the CDR3 reads TGCAGCGTTGACCCGGACAGGAACTATGGCTACACCTTC. This chain uses TRBV29-1 with TRBJ1-2; TRBD1 aligns across 7 bases. The CDR3 has 13 amino acids. Unmatched junction bases numbered 3, after V lost 3 bases and J lost 2 bases. The V gene's germline CDR1 is SQVTM and CDR2 ANQGSEA.

The chain couples TRBV6-5 to TRBJ2-3; D gene ambiguous. Germline V gene data show CDR1 as MNHEY and CDR2 as SVGAGI. V dropped 5 bases and J dropped 3 bases, with 15 bases sitting between them. The CDR3 extends over 15 amino acids. CDR3: CASSRATGWTDTQYF. The DNA of the CDR3 is TGTGCCAGCAGTAGAGCGACCGGGTGGACAGATACGCAGTATTTT.

This clone was seen just once. The genes are TRBV7-3 and TRBJ1-1; D remains unclear. The germline V and J ends were trimmed by 2 bases and 6 bases, with 10 bases remaining between them. The CDR3 runs to 13 residues. Germline V lookup: CDR1 SGHTA, CDR2 FQGTGA. The CDR3: CASSLVRQSEAFF. The CDR3 DNA reads TGTGCCAGCAGCTTAGTCAGGCAGTCTGAAGCTTTCTTT.